This TCR beta chain derives from a study of blood T cells in healthy people across ages. Points from the study as a whole: Age showed a roughly linear inverse relationship with TCR beta diversity per million T cells.

The table lists this clonotype with a count of one. What it recognizes is unknown. After removal of 4 bases from V and 5 bases from J, the junction contained 18 bases not matched to a gene. The germline CDR1 and CDR2 sequences are LGHDT and YNNKEL (reference sequence). This CDR3 is 18 amino acids long. Combining a sample-barcoded 5' primer with a J-beta primer mix, a second PCR ran for about 6 to 11 cycles. TCRdb re-analysed the 5' RACE reads in MiXCR, keeping a single row per CDR3 protein. This sample carries 600,000 to 800,000 distinct CDR3 sequences, more than 45% of them seen once, and the ten largest clones take approximately 13%.

This TCR was recovered from a woman of 80 years or more in good health. J is TRBJ2-5 and V is TRBV3-1; 8 positions match TRBD1. Sequenced sample: blood. CDR3: CASSLEALQGGPKETQYF. DNA for the CDR3: TGTGCCAGCAGCCTCGAAGCTCTACAGGGGGGACCCAAGGAGACCCAGTACTTC.